Each of the 17 T cell receptor beta chains below was sequenced from the same sample in a study of siplizumab effects on memory and regulatory T cells. Sequencing was performed with immunoSEQ multiplex PCR; in TCRdb, only in-frame clones are kept and a portion is missing. In the table there are around 99,000 clones, around 92% of which are singletons. Input material: Tregs sorted from blood. The receptors come from a human donor in good health.

The rearrangement uses TRBV27 and TRBJ2-3, with 14 nucleotides matching TRBD2. The V and J ends lost 7 bases and 0 bases, in that order; junction bases with no gene match: 12. This CDR3 comprises 19 residues. The germline V gene encodes CDR1 MNHEY and CDR2 SMNVEV (reference sequence). CDR3 in DNA: TGTGCCAGCAACTCCTGGGGGACTAGCGGGGGCGTAAGCACAGATACGCAGTATTTT. It yields the protein CASNSWGTSGGVSTDTQYF.

The V call is TRBV15, the J call TRBJ2-7, with D unclear. The CDR3 covers 15 residues. Trimming pared 0 bases from V and 2 bases from J, leaving 11 bases between. Germline V gene data show CDR1 as LNHNV and CDR2 as YYDKDF (reference sequence). As DNA, the CDR3 is TGTGCCACCAGCAGAGAAATTAAACAAGCCTACGAGCAGTACTTC. This encodes CATSREIKQAYEQYF.

The V and J genes are TRBV6-5 and TRBJ1-1, with D uncertain. V was clipped by 0 bases and J by 0 bases, with 8 bases between them. The CDR3 is 15 residues long. Germline V CDR1 and CDR2: MNHEY, SVGAGI. Here the CDR3 reads CASSYSPGLNTEAFF. CDR3 bases: TGTGCCAGCAGTTACTCTCCCGGATTGAACACTGAAGCTTTCTTT.

This rearrangement joins TRBV5-6 to TRBJ2-1; 9 bases are a match to TRBD2. Unmatched junction bases numbered 11, after V lost 3 bases and J lost 7 bases. Germline V gene lookup returns CDR1 SGHDT and CDR2 YYEEEE. The CDR3 is 16 residues long. CDR3 residues: CASSYAAGGPGNEQFF. DNA for the CDR3: TGTGCCAGCAGCTACGCCGCGGGGGGGCCGGGAAATGAGCAGTTCTTC.

This clone was detected only once. DNA of the CDR3: TGCGCCAGCAGCTTGATGACGGTGAGCTCCTACGAGCAGTACTTC. This codes for CASSLMTVSSYEQYF. This chain links TRBV5-1 with TRBJ2-7; D gene ambiguous. Germline-derived CDR1 and CDR2 are SGHRS and YFSETQ. This CDR3 is 15 amino acids long. V was cut by 1 base and J by 0 bases, with 11 bases left in between.

This chain's CDR3 is CASINRDRGEQYF. The CDR3 DNA follows: TGTGCCAGCATAAACAGGGATCGGGGAGAGCAGTACTTC. This chain links TRBV6-1 with TRBJ2-7, with D perhaps matching TRBD1 (6 bases). CDR3 length: 13 amino acids. V was trimmed by 7 bases and J by 7 bases, leaving 17 bases between them. CDR1 is MNHNS, CDR2 SASEGT, per germline.

The chain has TRBV9 and TRBJ2-6; D remains unclear. CDR3 length: 14 amino acids. V was shortened by 2 bases and J by 10 bases, with 13 bases between the two germline ends. Germline CDR1 is SGDLS and CDR2 is YYNGEE. In DNA form, the CDR3 reads TGTGCCAGCAGCGTCGTGGGCTTCGCGAACGTCCTGACTTTC. Encoded protein: CASSVVGFANVLTF.

The V and J genes are TRBV7-9 and TRBJ1-2; D is possibly TRBD1 (5 bases). This CDR3 has 14 amino acids. CDR1 and CDR2 from the germline V gene are SEHNR and FQNEAQ (reference sequence). Trimming removed 4 bases at V and 3 bases at J, with 12 bases between. This CDR3 is CASSSRAADYGYTF. CDR3 nucleotide sequence: TGTGCCAGCAGCTCCAGGGCCGCCGACTATGGCTACACCTTC.

Only one count was recorded for this clone. The V and J genes are TRBV6-6 and TRBJ1-1; D possibly corresponds to TRBD1 (6 bases). Between the trimmed V and J ends, which lost 5 bases and 8 bases, there was a span of 18 bases. CDR3 length: 14 amino acids. Germline CDR1 reads MNHNY; CDR2 reads SVGAGI (reference sequence). The CDR3 DNA reads TGTGCCAGCAGTCCCCGCGGCAGGGGTTACGAAGCTTTCTTT. Protein sequence: CASSPRGRGYEAFF.

The V and J genes are TRBV5-3 and TRBJ1-2; D call uncertain. TRBV5-3 is treated as an ORF (open reading frame) with a function not yet certain. The CDR3 has 14 residues. V was clipped by 7 bases and J by 6 bases, with 19 bases between them. Here the CDR3 reads CARRRRVKFDGYTF. In DNA form, the CDR3 reads TGTGCCAGACGTCGGAGGGTTAAGTTCGATGGCTACACCTTC.

This chain connects TRBV5-1 to TRBJ2-2; 13 bases line up with TRBD2. The germline V gene has CDR1 SGHRS and CDR2 YFSETQ. The J segment lost 5 bases and the V segment lost 5 bases, leaving 3 bases of the junction unmatched. This CDR3 spans 15 amino acids. The CDR3 region has the DNA TGCGCCAGCAGGGGACTAGCGGGATGTACCGGGGAGCTGTTTTTT. The encoded protein is CASRGLAGCTGELFF. Full variable domain (missing parts from reference TRBV5-1 and TRBJ2-2): KAGVTQTPRYLIKTRGQQVTLSCSPISGHRSVSWYQQTPGQGLQFLFEYFSETQRNKGNFPGRFSGRQFSNSRSEMNVSTLELGDSALYLCASRGLAGCTGELFFGEGSRLTVL.

The genes are TRBV7-2 and TRBJ1-1; tentatively, D is TRBD1 (5 bases). The CDR3 extends over 15 amino acids. Deletions cut 1 base from V and 1 base from J, with 10 bases between. Germline CDR1 reads SGHTA; CDR2 reads FQGNSA. CDR3 sequence (DNA): TGTGCCAGCAGCTTAGGGGGGTCCGAGAACACTGAAGCTTTCTTT. Its translation: CASSLGGSENTEAFF.

V and J are TRBV19 and TRBJ2-1; 13 nucleotides line up with TRBD2. Germline V lookup: CDR1 LNHDA, CDR2 SQIVND (reference sequence). The trim removed 4 bases at V and 6 bases at J, leaving 6 bases unmatched. The length of the CDR3 is 16 residues. CDR3 bases: TGTGCCAGTAGTAATGGGGGACTAGCGGGGATCAATGAGCAGTTCTTC. Encoded protein: CASSNGGLAGINEQFF.

This clone was picked up a small number of times. The chain links TRBV4-2 to TRBJ1-2; D is possibly TRBD1 (5 bases). The germline V and J ends were trimmed by 3 bases and 4 bases, with 18 bases remaining between them. The CDR3 has 16 amino acids. CDR1 and CDR2 (germline): LGHNA, YNFKEQ. The DNA of the CDR3 is TGTGCCAGCAGCCATGGACCAGAGGGGTCTACCTATGGCTACACCTTC. Translation gives CASSHGPEGSTYGYTF.

This chain connects TRBV5-1 to TRBJ2-1, with D uncertain. This CDR3 contains 12 residues. V was clipped by 1 base and J by 7 bases, with 6 bases between them. Per germline, CDR1 SGHRS and CDR2 YFSETQ. The CDR3 loop reads CASSLILNEQFF. CDR3 DNA sequence: TGCGCCAGCAGCTTGATTCTTAATGAGCAGTTCTTC.

In DNA, the CDR3 is TGTGCCAGCAGCTTAGTGGAGGGCAGGGGCACTGAAGCTTTCTTT. Amino acids: CASSLVEGRGTEAFF. The chain has TRBV7-9 and TRBJ1-1; D is perhaps TRBD1 (6 bases). CDR1 SEHNR and CDR2 FQNEAQ come from the germline V gene (reference sequence). This CDR3 has 15 amino acids. Deletions cut 1 base from V and 4 bases from J, with 13 bases between.

The chain is built from TRBV5-5 and TRBJ2-7; no firm D call. Germline V gene sequence: CDR1 SGHKS, CDR2 YYEKEE (reference sequence). The CDR3 sequence is 12 residues long. V gave up 4 bases and J gave up 6 bases, with 11 bases separating them. Written as DNA, the CDR3 is TGTGCCAGCAGCCCTGGAGTACGCGAGCAGTACTTC. Translation gives CASSPGVREQYF.